Sequencing of this T cell receptor beta chain was carried out in a study of T cell responses to AZD1222 COVID-19 vaccine. Sequencing was performed with immunoSEQ multiplex PCR; in TCRdb, only in-frame clones are kept and a portion is missing. The sample holds over 140,000 clones, more than 85% seen once. Points from the study as a whole: The study identified only five or six AZD1222 recipients as seropositive at baseline.

The V end was cut by 7 bases, the J end by 1 base, with 7 bases between. The CDR3 loop spans 11 amino acids. CDR1 and CDR2 (germline): DFQATT, SNEGSKA (reference sequence). Doses given second, at about 4 or about 12 weeks, were pooled. Details on this clone: Antigen specificity is unknown.

The chain links TRBV20-1 to TRBJ1-1, with a weak D call TRBD1 (5 bases). Sequences were derived from peripheral blood, sampled 28 days after the second AZD1222 dose. The TCR originated in an adult who received the AZD1222 COVID-19 vaccine. The CDR3 bases are TGCAGTGGGGGGACGAACACTGAAGCTTTCTTT. Protein sequence: CSGGTNTEAFF.